This T cell receptor beta chain was identified during a study of blood T cell repertoires in COVID-19. Background on the study: Sites across the United States, Italy and Spain contributed samples from acute and convalescent COVID-19.

The data were produced by immunoSEQ multiplex PCR, yet TCRdb's version contains in-frame clones alone and is incomplete. The sample includes approximately 70,000 clones, roughly 77% of them seen just once. The germline CDR1 and CDR2 sequences are MNHEY and SVGEGT. Unmatched junction bases numbered 3, after V lost 4 bases and J lost 7 bases. The CDR3 contains 15 residues. This chain links TRBV6-2 or TRBV6-3 with TRBJ2-2; 13 nucleotides line up with TRBD2. The clonotype originates from an older woman with acute or convalescent COVID-19. The sequenced sample was peripheral blood. The DNA for the CDR3 is TGTGCCAGCAGTTCTGGGACTAGCGGGAACGGGGAGCTGTTTTTT. Protein product: CASSSGTSGNGELFF.